The sequence of this TCR beta chain was determined in a study of blood T cell repertoires in COVID-19. On the study more broadly: Collection of acute and convalescent COVID-19 samples took place in the United States, Italy and Spain. In each case, the material was cDNA or gDNA derived from T cells, B-cell-depleted T cells, or PBMCs.

Germline V gene sequence: CDR1 GTSNPN, CDR2 SVGIG (reference sequence). Between the trimmed V and J ends, which lost 2 bases and 0 bases, there was a span of 16 bases. The CDR3 is 17 amino acids. Original processing methods: Amplification with reference gene primers provided the estimates of nucleated cell counts. This table comes from immunoSEQ multiplex PCR, and its TCRdb copy is limited to in-frame clones, with some not included. V, J and clone size derive from that table, while D and trimming were established from the DNA sequence. This sample has fewer than 70,000 clones, with around 86% found just once. This clone showed up just once.

The material sequenced was peripheral blood. This sequence originates from a man older than 75 with acute or convalescent COVID-19. The chain is built from TRBV30 and TRBJ1-4, with D possibly matching TRBD1 (6 bases). The CDR3 sequence: CAWSPGSGTSTNEKLFF. DNA of the CDR3: TGTGCCTGGAGTCCTGGGTCGGGGACATCAACTAATGAAAAACTGTTTTTT.